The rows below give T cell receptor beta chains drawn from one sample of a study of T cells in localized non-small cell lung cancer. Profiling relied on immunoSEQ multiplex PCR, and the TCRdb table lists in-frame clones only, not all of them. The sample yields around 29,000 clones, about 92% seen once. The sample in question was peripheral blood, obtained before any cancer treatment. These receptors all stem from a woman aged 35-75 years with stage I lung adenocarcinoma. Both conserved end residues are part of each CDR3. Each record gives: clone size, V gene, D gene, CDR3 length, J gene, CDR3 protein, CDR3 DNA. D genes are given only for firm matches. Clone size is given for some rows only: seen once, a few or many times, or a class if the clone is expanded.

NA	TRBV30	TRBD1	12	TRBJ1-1	CAWSSSGGKAFF	TGTGCCTGGAGTTCATCAGGGGGCAAAGCTTTCTTT
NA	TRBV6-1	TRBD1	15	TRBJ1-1	CASRGGQGANTEAFF	TGTGCCAGCAGGGGCGGACAGGGGGCCAACACTGAAGCTTTCTTT
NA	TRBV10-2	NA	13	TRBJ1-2	CASSEETHYGYTF	TGCGCCAGCAGTGAGGAGACACACTATGGCTACACCTTC
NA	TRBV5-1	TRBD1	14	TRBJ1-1	CASSSQGVSAEAFF	TGCGCCAGCAGCTCGCAGGGGGTTAGCGCTGAAGCTTTCTTT
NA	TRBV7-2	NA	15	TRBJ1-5	CASSPQGAALEPQHF	TGTGCCAGCAGCCCACAAGGGGCTGCCTTGGAGCCCCAGCATTTT
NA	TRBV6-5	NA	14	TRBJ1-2	CASSLSGSNYGYTF	TGTGCCAGCAGTTTATCGGGGAGTAACTATGGCTACACCTTC
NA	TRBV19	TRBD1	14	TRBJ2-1	CASTQDRANNEQFF	TGTGCCAGTACTCAGGACAGGGCTAACAATGAGCAGTTCTTC
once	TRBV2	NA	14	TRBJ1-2	CASSEEGFSYGYTF	TGTGCCAGCAGTGAAGAGGGGTTCAGCTATGGCTACACCTTC
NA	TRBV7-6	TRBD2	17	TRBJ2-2	CASSSGLAGVLTGELFF	TGTGCCAGCAGCTCGGGACTAGCGGGGGTTCTCACCGGGGAGCTGTTTTTT
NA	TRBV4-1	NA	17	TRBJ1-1	CASSQERRGKRNTEAFF	TGCGCCAGCAGCCAAGAAAGAAGGGGAAAAAGGAACACTGAAGCTTTCTTT
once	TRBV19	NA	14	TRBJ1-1	CASRTGGMNTEAFF	TGTGCCAGTAGAACAGGAGGTATGAACACTGAAGCTTTCTTT
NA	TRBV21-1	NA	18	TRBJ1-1	CASSKSKDTGTTRTEAFF	TGTGCCAGCAGCAAAAGTAAGGACACAGGGACGACTAGGACTGAAGCTTTCTTT
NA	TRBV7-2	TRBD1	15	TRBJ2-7	CASSLMDRGGYEQYF	TGTGCCAGCAGCTTAATGGACAGGGGAGGATACGAGCAGTACTTC
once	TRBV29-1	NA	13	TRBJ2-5	CSVETTGKETQYF	TGCAGCGTTGAAACGACAGGAAAAGAGACCCAGTACTTC
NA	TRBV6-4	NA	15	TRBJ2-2	CASSDSHSYTGELFF	TGTGCCAGCAGTGACTCCCACAGCTACACCGGGGAGCTGTTTTTT
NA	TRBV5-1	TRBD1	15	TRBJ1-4	CASRDRGNLGEKLFF	TGCGCCAGTCGGGACAGGGGGAATCTAGGTGAAAAACTGTTTTTT
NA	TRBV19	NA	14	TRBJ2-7	CASRTGATSYEQYF	TGTGCCAGTAGAACAGGAGCCACCTCCTACGAGCAGTACTTC
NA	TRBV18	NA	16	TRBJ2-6	CASSPLRGSGANVLTF	TGTGCCAGCTCGCCCCTTAGGGGGTCTGGGGCCAACGTCCTGACTTTC
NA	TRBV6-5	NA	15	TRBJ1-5	CASSSAFYSNQPQHF	TGTGCCAGCAGTTCGGCCTTTTATAGCAATCAGCCCCAGCATTTT
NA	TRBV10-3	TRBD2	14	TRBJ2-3	CATSGGASTDTQYF	TGTGCCACCTCGGGAGGGGCTAGCACAGATACGCAGTATTTT
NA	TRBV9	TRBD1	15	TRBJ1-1	CASSVGQFMNTEAFF	TGTGCCAGCAGCGTGGGACAGTTCATGAACACTGAAGCTTTCTTT
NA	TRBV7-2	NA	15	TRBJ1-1	CASSLVGQMNTEAFF	TGTGCCAGCAGCTTAGTTGGACAGATGAACACTGAAGCTTTCTTT
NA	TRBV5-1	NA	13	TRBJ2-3	CASSLGSADTQYF	TGCGCCAGCAGCTTGGGTAGCGCAGATACGCAGTATTTT
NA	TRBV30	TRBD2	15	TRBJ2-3	CAWSLSGGGTDTQYF	TGTGCCTGGAGTTTATCGGGGGGAGGCACAGATACGCAGTATTTT
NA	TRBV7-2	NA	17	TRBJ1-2	CASRPQPGALPGGGYTF	TGTGCCAGCAGACCTCAGCCGGGGGCCCTCCCGGGTGGTGGCTACACCTTC
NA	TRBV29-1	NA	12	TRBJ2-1	CSARGQGDEQFF	TGCAGCGCTAGAGGGCAGGGCGATGAGCAGTTCTTC
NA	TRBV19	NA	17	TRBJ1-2	CASSMFPDNRKNYGYTF	TGTGCCAGTAGTATGTTTCCCGACAACAGAAAAAACTATGGCTACACCTTC
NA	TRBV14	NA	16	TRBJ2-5	CASSQEPAGTQGTQYF	TGTGCCAGCAGCCAAGAGCCCGCGGGAACCCAGGGGACCCAGTACTTC
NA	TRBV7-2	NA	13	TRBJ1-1	CASSYGTQIEAFF	TGTGCCAGCAGCTACGGGACTCAAATTGAAGCTTTCTTT
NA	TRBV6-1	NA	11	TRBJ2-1	CASSPVREQFF	TGTGCCAGCAGTCCTGTGCGGGAGCAGTTCTTC
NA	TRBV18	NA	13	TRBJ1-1	CASCTGQNTEAFF	TGTGCCAGCTGCACGGGGCAGAACACTGAAGCTTTCTTT
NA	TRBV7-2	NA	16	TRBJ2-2	CASSLTPVGVAGELFF	TGTGCCAGCAGCTTAACCCCTGTGGGGGTAGCCGGGGAGCTGTTTTTT
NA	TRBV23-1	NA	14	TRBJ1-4	CASSHGTDGMELFF	TGCGCCAGCAGTCATGGGACGGACGGTATGGAACTGTTTTTT
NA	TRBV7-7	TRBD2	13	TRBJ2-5	CASSLGLAETQYF	TGTGCCAGCAGCTTGGGACTAGCGGAGACCCAGTACTTC
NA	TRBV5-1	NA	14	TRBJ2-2	CASSPELNTGELFF	TGCGCCAGCAGCCCTGAACTGAACACCGGGGAGCTGTTTTTT
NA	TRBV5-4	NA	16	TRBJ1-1	CASSSIGALMNTEAFF	TGTGCCAGCAGTTCAATAGGGGCCCTCATGAACACTGAAGCTTTCTTT
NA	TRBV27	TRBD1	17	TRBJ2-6	CASSLGQDHSGANVLTF	TGTGCCAGCAGTCTAGGACAGGATCACTCTGGGGCCAACGTCCTGACTTTC
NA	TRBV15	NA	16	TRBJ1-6	CATSRDPPGNRSPLHF	TGTGCCACCAGCAGAGATCCCCCAGGAAATCGATCACCCCTCCACTTT
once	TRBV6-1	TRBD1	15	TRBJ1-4	CASSGWTGGLEKLFF	TGTGCCAGCAGTGGGTGGACAGGGGGCCTTGAAAAACTGTTTTTT
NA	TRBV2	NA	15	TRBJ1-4	CASRLQGATNEKLFF	TGTGCCAGCAGACTACAGGGTGCAACTAATGAAAAACTGTTTTTT